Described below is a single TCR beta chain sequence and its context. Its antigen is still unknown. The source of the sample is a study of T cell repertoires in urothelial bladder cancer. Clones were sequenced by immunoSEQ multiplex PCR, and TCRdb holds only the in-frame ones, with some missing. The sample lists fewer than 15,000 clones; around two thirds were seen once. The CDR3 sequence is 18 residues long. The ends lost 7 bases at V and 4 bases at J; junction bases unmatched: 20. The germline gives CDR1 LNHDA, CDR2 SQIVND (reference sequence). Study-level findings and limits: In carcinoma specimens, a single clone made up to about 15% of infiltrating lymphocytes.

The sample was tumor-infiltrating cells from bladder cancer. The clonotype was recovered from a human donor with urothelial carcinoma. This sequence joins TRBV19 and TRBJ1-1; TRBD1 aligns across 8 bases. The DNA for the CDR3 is TGTGCCAGTACCCCTATAGGAGGACAGGGCGTGGGAGCCACTGAAGCTTTCTTT. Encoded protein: CASTPIGGQGVGATEAFF.